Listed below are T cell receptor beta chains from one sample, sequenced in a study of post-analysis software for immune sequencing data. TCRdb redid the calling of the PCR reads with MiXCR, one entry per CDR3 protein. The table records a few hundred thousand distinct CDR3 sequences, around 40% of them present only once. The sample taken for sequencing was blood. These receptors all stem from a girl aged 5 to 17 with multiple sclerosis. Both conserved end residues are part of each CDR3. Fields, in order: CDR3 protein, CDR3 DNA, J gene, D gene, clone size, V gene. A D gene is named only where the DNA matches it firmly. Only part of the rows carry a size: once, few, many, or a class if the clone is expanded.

CDR3aa: CASRANLNTEAFF
CDR3nt: TGTGCCAGCAGGGCCAATCTGAACACTGAAGCTTTCTTT
j_gene: TRBJ1-1
d_gene: -
abundance: -
v_gene: TRBV6-6

CDR3aa: CASSQGVLVYEQYF
CDR3nt: TGTGCCAGCAGCCAGGGTGTCTTGGTATACGAGCAGTACTTC
j_gene: TRBJ2-7
d_gene: -
abundance: -
v_gene: TRBV2

CDR3aa: CSARPRDEYNEQFF
CDR3nt: TGCAGTGCTAGACCCCGGGACGAGTACAATGAGCAGTTCTTC
j_gene: TRBJ2-1
d_gene: -
abundance: -
v_gene: TRBV20-1

CDR3aa: CASSVISSGSWNEQFF
CDR3nt: TGTGCCAGCAGCGTAATCTCTAGCGGGAGTTGGAATGAGCAGTTCTTC
j_gene: TRBJ2-1
d_gene: TRBD2
abundance: few
v_gene: TRBV9

CDR3aa: CSVEDNGYTF
CDR3nt: TGCAGCGTTGAGGACAATGGCTACACCTTC
j_gene: TRBJ1-2
d_gene: -
abundance: -
v_gene: TRBV29-1

CDR3aa: CASIAGGSGANVLTF
CDR3nt: TGTGCCAGTATCGCGGGGGGGTCTGGGGCCAACGTCCTGACTTTC
j_gene: TRBJ2-6
d_gene: TRBD2
abundance: -
v_gene: TRBV19

CDR3aa: CASSPYRTSGPTGELFF
CDR3nt: TGTGCCAGCAGCCCTTATCGGACTAGCGGCCCTACCGGGGAGCTGTTTTTT
j_gene: TRBJ2-2
d_gene: TRBD2
abundance: many
v_gene: TRBV28

CDR3aa: CAIGAGTNEQYF
CDR3nt: TGTGCCATCGGAGCTGGCACCAACGAGCAGTACTTC
j_gene: TRBJ2-7
d_gene: -
abundance: -
v_gene: TRBV10-3

CDR3aa: CATSDPGTENTEAFF
CDR3nt: TGTGCCACCAGTGATCCCGGGACAGAGAACACTGAAGCTTTCTTT
j_gene: TRBJ1-1
d_gene: TRBD1
abundance: -
v_gene: TRBV24-1

CDR3aa: CASSPRPRDEQYF
CDR3nt: TGTGCCAGCAGCCCCCGCCCTAGGGACGAGCAGTACTTC
j_gene: TRBJ2-7
d_gene: -
abundance: few
v_gene: TRBV7-9

CDR3aa: CASSADPGIYNEQFF
CDR3nt: TGTGCCAGCAGCGCGGACCCTGGGATTTACAATGAGCAGTTCTTC
j_gene: TRBJ2-1
d_gene: -
abundance: few
v_gene: TRBV9

CDR3aa: CASSTTGTTTPDTQYF
CDR3nt: TGCGCCAGCAGCACAACCGGGACTACCACCCCAGATACGCAGTATTTT
j_gene: TRBJ2-3
d_gene: TRBD2
abundance: few
v_gene: TRBV11-1

CDR3aa: CASSQGGGPNEKLFF
CDR3nt: TGTGCCAGCAGCCAAGGTGGGGGCCCTAATGAAAAACTGTTTTTT
j_gene: TRBJ1-4
d_gene: -
abundance: -
v_gene: TRBV3-1

CDR3aa: CASSPIEGTQYF
CDR3nt: TGTGCCAGCAGCCCCATAGAAGGGACCCAGTACTTC
j_gene: TRBJ2-5
d_gene: -
abundance: few
v_gene: TRBV7-8

CDR3aa: CATRQGGSGNTIYF
CDR3nt: TGTGCCACTCGACAGGGGGGATCTGGAAACACCATATATTTT
j_gene: TRBJ1-3
d_gene: TRBD1
abundance: -
v_gene: TRBV10-3

CDR3aa: CASRDHRAVQDTQYF
CDR3nt: TGTGCCAGCAGAGACCACAGGGCCGTGCAGGATACGCAGTATTTT
j_gene: TRBJ2-3
d_gene: -
abundance: -
v_gene: TRBV25-1

CDR3aa: CASSSAQGVDTQYF
CDR3nt: TGCGCCAGCAGCTCAGCACAGGGGGTAGATACGCAGTATTTT
j_gene: TRBJ2-3
d_gene: TRBD1
abundance: -
v_gene: TRBV5-1

CDR3aa: CAWSTGTGGQPQHF
CDR3nt: TGTGCCTGGAGTACCGGGACAGGGGGTCAGCCCCAGCATTTT
j_gene: TRBJ1-5
d_gene: TRBD1
abundance: -
v_gene: TRBV30

CDR3aa: CSVAGRRGAYEQYF
CDR3nt: TGCAGCGTAGCGGGACGACGAGGTGCCTACGAGCAGTACTTC
j_gene: TRBJ2-7
d_gene: TRBD2
abundance: few
v_gene: TRBV29-1

CDR3aa: CASSLGAHEKLVF
CDR3nt: TGTGCCAGCAGCTTAGGGGCTCATGAAAAACTGGTTTTT
j_gene: TRBJ1-4
d_gene: -
abundance: once
v_gene: TRBV7-8

CDR3aa: CASSQGQGRTEAFF
CDR3nt: TGTGCCAGCAGCCAGGGACAGGGACGAACTGAAGCTTTCTTT
j_gene: TRBJ1-1
d_gene: TRBD1
abundance: few
v_gene: TRBV3-1

CDR3aa: CASSLWGTGTHNEQFF
CDR3nt: TGTGCCAGCAGCTTATGGGGGACAGGGACGCACAATGAGCAGTTCTTC
j_gene: TRBJ2-1
d_gene: TRBD1
abundance: -
v_gene: TRBV7-3

CDR3aa: CASSLVRRYNEQFF
CDR3nt: TGTGCCAGCAGTTTAGTTCGGCGGTACAATGAGCAGTTCTTC
j_gene: TRBJ2-1
d_gene: -
abundance: -
v_gene: TRBV27

CDR3aa: CASSLNGVQQETQYF
CDR3nt: TGTGCCAGCAGCTTAAACGGTGTCCAGCAAGAGACCCAGTACTTC
j_gene: TRBJ2-5
d_gene: -
abundance: -
v_gene: TRBV7-8

CDR3aa: CSVATGIYSYEQYF
CDR3nt: TGCAGCGTTGCCACAGGGATCTACTCCTACGAGCAGTACTTC
j_gene: TRBJ2-7
d_gene: -
abundance: few
v_gene: TRBV29-1

CDR3aa: CSGKRRASSYNSPLHF
CDR3nt: TGCAGTGGGAAGAGGAGGGCGAGCTCCTATAATTCACCCCTCCACTTT
j_gene: TRBJ1-6
d_gene: -
abundance: once
v_gene: TRBV20-1

CDR3aa: CASSHWTSGMADTQYF
CDR3nt: TGTGCCAGCAGCCATTGGACTAGCGGGATGGCGGATACGCAGTATTTT
j_gene: TRBJ2-3
d_gene: TRBD2
abundance: -
v_gene: TRBV7-3

CDR3aa: CSVDSSGAYNEQFF
CDR3nt: TGCAGTGTAGATTCTAGCGGGGCTTACAATGAGCAGTTCTTC
j_gene: TRBJ2-1
d_gene: TRBD2
abundance: -
v_gene: TRBV20-1

CDR3aa: CASSFPGLAEQYF
CDR3nt: TGTGCCAGCAGCTTTCCGGGACTAGCCGAGCAGTACTTC
j_gene: TRBJ2-7
d_gene: TRBD2
abundance: -
v_gene: TRBV7-2

CDR3aa: CASSVAPGADEQYF
CDR3nt: TGTGCCAGCAGCGTAGCCCCAGGGGCGGACGAGCAGTACTTC
j_gene: TRBJ2-7
d_gene: -
abundance: -
v_gene: TRBV9

CDR3aa: CASGGGGLPYEQYF
CDR3nt: TGTGCCTCCGGGGGCGGGGGCCTCCCCTACGAGCAGTACTTC
j_gene: TRBJ2-7
d_gene: -
abundance: -
v_gene: TRBV30

CDR3aa: CASRTTGNEQYF
CDR3nt: TGTGCCAGCAGAACCACGGGCAACGAGCAGTACTTC
j_gene: TRBJ2-7
d_gene: -
abundance: many
v_gene: TRBV28

CDR3aa: CASSEYIGQPSTDTQYF
CDR3nt: TGTGCCAGCAGTGAATATATTGGACAACCTAGCACAGATACGCAGTATTTT
j_gene: TRBJ2-3
d_gene: -
abundance: -
v_gene: TRBV25-1

CDR3aa: CASIYPQASANTEAFF
CDR3nt: TGTGCCAGCATCTACCCCCAAGCCTCCGCGAACACTGAAGCTTTCTTT
j_gene: TRBJ1-1
d_gene: -
abundance: -
v_gene: TRBV6-6

CDR3aa: CASSEALAGYIQYF
CDR3nt: TGTGCCAGCAGTGAAGCGCTAGCTGGGTACATTCAGTACTTC
j_gene: TRBJ2-4
d_gene: -
abundance: -
v_gene: TRBV2

CDR3aa: CTTSDWASGTVEQFF
CDR3nt: TGTACCACCAGTGATTGGGCTAGCGGGACGGTTGAGCAGTTCTTC
j_gene: TRBJ2-1
d_gene: TRBD2
abundance: -
v_gene: TRBV24-1

CDR3aa: CASSGPRGSTDTQYF
CDR3nt: TGTGCCAGCTCCGGCCCGCGGGGCAGCACAGATACGCAGTATTTT
j_gene: TRBJ2-3
d_gene: -
abundance: -
v_gene: TRBV18

CDR3aa: CSARATGTSGYNEQFF
CDR3nt: TGCAGTGCTAGAGCGACCGGGACTAGCGGGTACAATGAGCAGTTCTTC
j_gene: TRBJ2-1
d_gene: TRBD2
abundance: few
v_gene: TRBV20-1

CDR3aa: CAISGGTSGVQETQYF
CDR3nt: TGTGCCATCAGTGGGGGGACTAGCGGAGTACAAGAGACCCAGTACTTC
j_gene: TRBJ2-5
d_gene: TRBD2
abundance: -
v_gene: TRBV10-3

CDR3aa: CASSWVRGSYNEQFF
CDR3nt: TGCGCCAGCAGCTGGGTCAGGGGCTCCTACAATGAGCAGTTCTTC
j_gene: TRBJ2-1
d_gene: -
abundance: few
v_gene: TRBV5-1

CDR3aa: CASSLRVAGERWYEQYF
CDR3nt: TGTGCCAGCAGTCTTCGGGTAGCGGGAGAGAGGTGGTACGAGCAGTACTTC
j_gene: TRBJ2-7
d_gene: TRBD2
abundance: -
v_gene: TRBV28

CDR3aa: CASSLVSPPGSYNEQFF
CDR3nt: TGTGCCAGCAGCTTAGTATCGCCCCCAGGATCCTACAATGAGCAGTTCTTC
j_gene: TRBJ2-1
d_gene: -
abundance: few
v_gene: TRBV7-8

CDR3aa: CASSFSGSREQYF
CDR3nt: TGCGCCAGCAGCTTTAGCGGGAGCAGAGAGCAGTACTTC
j_gene: TRBJ2-7
d_gene: TRBD2
abundance: few
v_gene: TRBV5-1

CDR3aa: CSAGVQRQGTYEQYF
CDR3nt: TGCAGTGCTGGAGTACAGCGCCAGGGGACGTACGAGCAGTACTTC
j_gene: TRBJ2-7
d_gene: -
abundance: -
v_gene: TRBV20-1

CDR3aa: CASNIPGNSYEQYF
CDR3nt: TGTGCCAGCAACATACCAGGGAATAGCTACGAGCAGTACTTC
j_gene: TRBJ2-7
d_gene: -
abundance: -
v_gene: TRBV28

CDR3aa: CSARTGGITEAFF
CDR3nt: TGCAGTGCTAGGACAGGGGGCATCACTGAAGCTTTCTTT
j_gene: TRBJ1-1
d_gene: TRBD1
abundance: -
v_gene: TRBV20-1

CDR3aa: CANSPRSYTFPKVTNEQFF
CDR3nt: TGTGCCAACAGTCCAAGAAGTTACACGTTCCCTAAAGTAACTAATGAGCAGTTCTTC
j_gene: TRBJ2-1
d_gene: -
abundance: -
v_gene: TRBV6-1

CDR3aa: CASSRTGGPYEQYF
CDR3nt: TGTGCCAGCAGCCGGACAGGGGGTCCCTACGAGCAGTACTTC
j_gene: TRBJ2-7
d_gene: TRBD1
abundance: many
v_gene: TRBV7-9

CDR3aa: CSVDPPGLAGGSYNEQFF
CDR3nt: TGCAGCGTTGACCCCCCGGGACTAGCGGGAGGGTCGTACAATGAGCAGTTCTTC
j_gene: TRBJ2-1
d_gene: TRBD2
abundance: -
v_gene: TRBV29-1

CDR3aa: CASSLDSGRQETQYF
CDR3nt: TGTGCCAGCAGCTTGGATTCAGGGCGGCAAGAGACCCAGTACTTC
j_gene: TRBJ2-5
d_gene: -
abundance: -
v_gene: TRBV5-5

CDR3aa: CAGRRRSGDEQYF
CDR3nt: TGTGCCGGACGACGGAGATCTGGCGACGAGCAGTACTTC
j_gene: TRBJ2-7
d_gene: -
abundance: -
v_gene: TRBV6-2/TRBV6-3

CDR3aa: CASSYMTSSSGLTYEQYF
CDR3nt: TGTGCCAGCAGTTACATGACCTCCTCTAGCGGCCTCACCTACGAGCAGTACTTC
j_gene: TRBJ2-7
d_gene: TRBD2
abundance: -
v_gene: TRBV6-2/TRBV6-3